These 26 T cell receptor beta chains were sequenced from one sample in a study of response to subunit inactivated influenza vaccine. Via MiXCR, TCRdb re-called the RT-PCR reads, giving one row per CDR3 protein. The sample contains about 700,000 distinct CDR3 sequences, approximately 15% of which appear only once. Specimen: PBMCs from blood, collected less than 15 days before vaccination. All receptors derive from a man over 45 who received an inactivated influenza vaccine.

Only a few counts were recorded for this clonotype. The chain is built from TRBV7-8 and TRBJ2-3, with D hard to call. This CDR3 comprises 12 residues. Trimming removed 6 bases from V and 4 bases from J, with 8 bases in between. Germline V gives CDR1 SGHVS, CDR2 FQNEAQ. DNA for the CDR3: TGTGCCAGCAGAATAGGGCCAGATACGCAGTATTTT. Translation: CASRIGPDTQYF.

This chain links TRBV5-4 with TRBJ2-6; possible D gene TRBD2, 6 bases. V was trimmed by 0 bases and J by 3 bases, leaving 7 bases between them. CDR3 size: 15 residues. Germline assignment: CDR1 SGHNT and CDR2 YYREEE (reference sequence). This chain's CDR3 is CASSLGRDGANVLTF. CDR3 DNA sequence: TGTGCCAGCAGCTTGGGGCGGGATGGGGCCAACGTCCTGACTTTC.

This clonotype has a handful of counts. V gene TRBV4-3 combines with J gene TRBJ1-2, with a tentative D call TRBD1 (6 bases). V shed 0 bases and J shed 8 bases, with 19 bases lying between them. The germline V gene encodes CDR1 LGHNA and CDR2 YSLEER. This CDR3 comprises 16 residues. CDR3 DNA sequence: TGCGCCAGCAGCCAAGATGCCACGAGGGGGGGCGGCGGCTACACCTTC. It is translated as CASSQDATRGGGGYTF.

V gene TRBV20-1 combines with J gene TRBJ1-1; tentative D call: TRBD1 (6 bases). In germline, CDR1 is DFQATT, CDR2 SNEGSKA (reference sequence). V was shortened by 4 bases and J by 1 base, with 7 bases between the two germline ends. The CDR3 length is 12 residues. CDR3 DNA: TGCAGTGCTACACAGGGGAACACTGAAGCTTTCTTT. Its translation is CSATQGNTEAFF.

As for this clonotype: A read error may produce the germline difference seen at one junction end. The gene calls are TRBV6-2 or TRBV6-3 and TRBJ2-1; 11 bases are a match to TRBD2. CDR1 is MNHEY and CDR2 is SVGEGT in the germline V gene. CDR3 length: 16 amino acids. CDR3 DNA: TGTGCCAGCTGTTACGCGGCTAGCGGGGGGTGGAATGAGCAGTTCTTC. Translating it yields CASCYAASGGWNEQFF.

This clonotype was seen more than once but under ten times. The chain is built from TRBV20-1 and TRBJ1-5; the D gene is possibly TRBD1 (5 bases). Germline CDR1 DFQATT, CDR2 SNEGSKA (reference sequence). CDR3 size: 14 residues. V was trimmed by 6 bases and J by 6 bases, leaving 18 bases between them. Here the CDR3 DNA reads TGCAGTGCGTTGACGGGGACCGCGAGTCAGCCCCAGCATTTT. This codes for CSALTGTASQPQHF.

This clonotype was detected ten times or more. The rearrangement uses TRBV7-9 and TRBJ2-5; 9 positions agree with TRBD1. The CDR3 totals 15 residues. Germline values: CDR1 SEHNR, CDR2 FQNEAQ (reference sequence). The junction had 9 bases not matched to a gene; V was cut back by 5 bases and J by 5 bases. The CDR3 DNA reads TGTGCCAGCAGCCCCGTACAGGGGGCAGGGGAGACCCAGTACTTC. The encoded protein is CASSPVQGAGETQYF.

This clonotype was detected a few times. The chain uses TRBV4-3 and TRBJ2-2; D may be TRBD1 or TRBD2 (6 bases each). Between the trimmed V and J ends, which lost 2 bases and 5 bases, there was a span of 18 bases. The germline V gene has CDR1 LGHNA and CDR2 YSLEER. CDR3 length equals 17 residues. The CDR3 sequence: CASSQNTGRFGTGELFF. As DNA, the CDR3 is TGCGCCAGCAGCCAAAACACAGGGAGGTTTGGGACCGGGGAGCTGTTTTTT.

The rearrangement links TRBV2 to TRBJ2-2, with 9 nucleotides matching TRBD2. The ends lost 5 bases at V and 7 bases at J; junction bases unmatched: 17. Germline V gives CDR1 SNHLY, CDR2 FYNNEI. The CDR3 is 18 residues long. CDR3 amino acids: CASSPTNSGSLGHGELFF. CDR3 in DNA: TGTGCCAGCAGTCCCACAAATAGCGGGAGCCTCGGACACGGGGAGCTGTTTTTT.

The CDR3 sequence: CASSSGHPDTGELFF. The CDR3 region has the DNA TGCGCCAGCAGCTCGGGACACCCCGACACCGGGGAGCTGTTTTTT. V usage is TRBV5-1 and J usage is TRBJ2-2; D is perhaps TRBD1 (6 bases). Looked up from germline, CDR1 is SGHRS and CDR2 is YFSETQ. The CDR3 consists of 15 residues. Trimming shortened V by 3 bases and J by 3 bases, and 12 bases separated the two germline ends.

This clonotype was seen at least ten times. The V call is TRBV20-1, the J call TRBJ2-3; TRBD2 aligns across 12 bases. The CDR3 covers 12 residues. V lost 8 bases to trimming and J lost 5 bases; unmatched junction nucleotides: 2. Germline CDR1 is DFQATT and CDR2 is SNEGSKA (reference sequence). The CDR3, as DNA: TGCAGTCCACTAGCGGGAGGAGATACGCAGTATTTT. Translated, it gives CSPLAGGDTQYF.

This clonotype was counted only a few times. The V and J genes are TRBV5-1 and TRBJ2-1; maybe TRBD2 (5 bases). In germline, CDR1 is SGHRS, CDR2 YFSETQ. Trimming left V 1 base short and J 9 bases short, with 14 bases between. The CDR3 loop spans 14 amino acids. The CDR3, as DNA: TGCGCCAGCAGCTTGAGGAGCGGTGTCGTTGAGCAGTTCTTC. Its translation: CASSLRSGVVEQFF. Full variable domain (remainder filled in from reference TRBV5-1 and TRBJ2-1): KAGVTQTPRYLIKTRGQQVTLSCSPISGHRSVSWYQQTPGQGLQFLFEYFSETQRNKGNFPGRFSGRQFSNSRSEMNVSTLELGDSALYLCASSLRSGVVEQFFGPGTRLTVL.

The rearrangement links TRBV12-3 or TRBV12-4 to TRBJ2-1; D is uncertain. The CDR3 length is 13 residues. Trimming took off 3 bases at V and 5 bases at J, with 8 bases between the two ends. Written as DNA, the CDR3 is TGTGCCAGCAGTTTTAATTTGAACAATGAGCAGTTCTTC. As protein: CASSFNLNNEQFF.

In this sample, this clonotype turned up many times. The chain carries TRBV5-6 and TRBJ1-1; D unclear. This CDR3 comprises 15 residues. V lost 3 bases, J lost 6 bases, and 18 bases lay in between. The germline V gene encodes CDR1 SGHDT and CDR2 YYEEEE. CDR3 nucleotides: TGTGCCAGCAGCTCAGTCCAGGTTCAGGTCTCTGAAGCTTTCTTT. Protein product: CASSSVQVQVSEAFF.

V gene TRBV5-1 combines with J gene TRBJ2-2, with D unclear. Trimming removed 0 bases at V and 0 bases at J, with 12 bases between. Germline V gene data show CDR1 as SGHRS and CDR2 as YFSETQ. The CDR3 loop spans 17 amino acids. This CDR3 is CASSLAIGPANTGELFF. The CDR3 DNA reads TGCGCCAGCAGCTTGGCAATTGGGCCAGCGAACACCGGGGAGCTGTTTTTT.

Only a few counts were recorded for this clonotype. The chain couples TRBV7-2 to TRBJ1-2; the D is unclear. Trimming took 3 bases from V and 2 from J, leaving 7 bases between them. The CDR3 loop spans 13 amino acids. The V gene's germline CDR1 is SGHTA and CDR2 FQGNSA. CDR3 nucleotides: TGTGCCAGCAGCTTTACGACCAACTATGGCTACACCTTC. This encodes CASSFTTNYGYTF.

In DNA, the CDR3 is TGTGCCATCACCCCGGACAGGAGCTCTGGAAACACCATATATTTT. Amino acid sequence: CAITPDRSSGNTIYF. V gene TRBV10-3 combines with J gene TRBJ1-3; 7 nucleotides agree with TRBD1. From germline, CDR1 is ENHRY and CDR2 SYGVKD. The CDR3 has 15 residues. J was trimmed by 0 bases and V by 7 bases; bases with no gene match: 6.

V usage is TRBV6-5 and J usage is TRBJ2-7; 7 bases agree with TRBD2. J lost 1 base, V lost 2 bases, and 8 bases had no gene match. This CDR3 has 16 amino acids. Germline V gives CDR1 MNHEY, CDR2 SVGAGI. This CDR3 is CASSYREDAASYEQYF. CDR3 in DNA: TGTGCCAGCAGTTACCGGGAGGACGCAGCTTCCTACGAGCAGTACTTC.

The sample holds many counts of this clonotype. The chain couples TRBV12-3 or TRBV12-4 to TRBJ1-5; D is undetermined. The V and J ends lost 3 bases and 0 bases respectively, with 9 bases between them. The CDR3 consists of 15 residues. CDR3 region: CASSFRGNSNQPQHF. The CDR3 coding sequence is TGTGCCAGCAGTTTCCGAGGGAATAGCAATCAGCCCCAGCATTTT.

This clonotype was seen only once. The CDR3 loop reads CASSYPWQATNTEAFF. In nucleotides, the CDR3 is TGTGCCAGCAGTTACCCGTGGCAGGCCACGAACACTGAAGCTTTCTTT. The rearrangement joins TRBV6-2 or TRBV6-3 to TRBJ1-1; D is undetermined. The CDR3 contains 16 residues. Trimming shortened V by 2 bases and J by 1 base, and 14 bases separated the two germline ends. CDR1 is MNHEY, CDR2 SVGEGT, per germline.

The CDR3 DNA is TGTGCCAGCAGCGTAGCTCCGGGCGATACGCAGTATTTT. It is translated as CASSVAPGDTQYF. The chain uses TRBV9 and TRBJ2-3, with D unresolved. The germline CDR1 and CDR2 sequences are SGDLS and YYNGEE. The V end was cut by 0 bases, the J end by 6 bases, with 8 bases between. This CDR3 is built from 13 residues.

This clonotype was detected ten times or more. CDR3 bases: TGCGCCAGCAGCCCCGGGACTGGGAAAGAGACCCAGTACTTC. The encoded protein is CASSPGTGKETQYF. The V gene is TRBV5-1, the J gene TRBJ2-5; weak D call: TRBD2 (6 bases). Germline CDR1 reads SGHRS; CDR2 reads YFSETQ. The CDR3 consists of 14 residues. V lost 4 bases to trimming and J lost 3 bases, with 13 bases between them.

The chain uses TRBV12-3 or TRBV12-4 and TRBJ1-5; D unresolved. V was pared by 3 bases and J by 0 bases, with 6 bases between. The length of the CDR3 is 14 residues. CDR3 sequence: CASSFDLSNQPQHF. DNA of the CDR3: TGTGCCAGCAGTTTCGACCTTAGCAATCAGCCCCAGCATTTT.

The V call is TRBV7-8, the J call TRBJ1-5, with TRBD1 identical over 7 bases. The V segment lost 5 bases and the J segment 5 bases; nucleotides outside the gene matches: 6. The CDR3 is made up of 14 amino acids. The germline gives CDR1 SGHVS, CDR2 FQNEAQ. Here the CDR3 DNA reads TGTGCCAGCAGCGTAGACAGGGCACATCAGCCCCAGCATTTT. It translates to CASSVDRAHQPQHF.

This clonotype was detected only a few times. The chain is built from TRBV5-1 and TRBJ1-6; D is unresolved. Germline V lookup: CDR1 SGHRS, CDR2 YFSETQ. The CDR3 contains 15 residues. Between the trimmed V and J ends, which lost 0 bases and 4 bases, there was a span of 8 bases. The CDR3 is CASSLEMGYNSPLHF. CDR3 bases: TGCGCCAGCAGCTTGGAAATGGGTTATAATTCACCCCTCCACTTT.

V and J are TRBV7-7 and TRBJ2-1; TRBD1 matches 8 bases. CDR1 and CDR2 (germline): SSHAT, FNYEAQ (reference sequence). This CDR3 is 15 amino acids long. Losses at the gene ends were 5 bases for V and 5 bases for J; bases not matched to a gene: 8. CDR3 coding DNA: TGTGCCAGCAGCGCAGGGGGCGCGCCGGACAATGAGCAGTTCTTC. Protein product: CASSAGGAPDNEQFF.